Each of the 4 T cell receptor beta chains below was sequenced from the same sample in a study of CD8+CD57+ T cells in acquired aplastic anemia. It was patients with CD8+CD57+ cell expansion by flow cytometry who were chosen for sequencing. Profiles of TCR beta VDJ and CDR3 were generated from a genomic DNA template. TCRdb reanalysed the reads using MiXCR and keeps one entry per CDR3 protein. The sample records about 180,000 distinct CDR3 sequences, 50% to 65% being singletons. Sequencing was carried out using sorted CD4+, CD8+, or CD8+CD57+ T cells (not recorded which) from PBMCs. These receptors all stem from a human donor with aplastic anemia.

This clonotype was seen a few times. The V call is TRBV6-5, the J call TRBJ1-6; 8 bases line up with TRBD1. The CDR3 is 12 residues long. Germline loops: CDR1 MNHEY, CDR2 SVGAGI. V gave up 9 bases and J gave up 6 bases; unmatched junction bases: 1. For the CDR3, the DNA is TGTGCCAGTGGACAGGGTAATTCACCCCTCCACTTT. It encodes CASGQGNSPLHF.

CDR3 residues: CGGRGDLSYEQYF. The CDR3 bases are TGCGGGGGCAGGGGGGATTTGTCCTACGAGCAGTACTTC. The chain uses TRBV20-1 and TRBJ2-7; tentatively, D is TRBD1 (7 bases). The CDR3 loop spans 13 amino acids. CDR1 is DFQATT and CDR2 is SNEGSKA in the germline V gene (reference sequence).

The chain couples TRBV20-1 to TRBJ2-7, with TRBD2 matching 8 bases. With V trimmed by 0 bases and J by 4 bases, 5 bases remained unmatched. This CDR3 has 14 amino acids. CDR1 DFQATT and CDR2 SNEGSKA come from the germline V gene (reference sequence). CDR3 nucleotide sequence: TGCAGTGCTAGAGATATCCGGGAGGGTTACGAGCAGTACGTC. Amino acid sequence: CSARDIREGYEQYV.

At least ten counts were recorded for this clonotype. The chain joins TRBV13 to TRBJ1-2; 7 nucleotides match TRBD1. CDR1 PRHDT and CDR2 FYEKMQ come from the germline V gene (reference sequence). There are 15 residues in the CDR3. After removal of 1 base from V and 4 bases from J, the junction contained 6 bases not matched to a gene. CDR3 amino acids: CASSLVGQRLYGYTF. Written as DNA, the CDR3 is TGTGCCAGCAGCTTAGTGGGACAGAGACTCTATGGCTACACCTTC.